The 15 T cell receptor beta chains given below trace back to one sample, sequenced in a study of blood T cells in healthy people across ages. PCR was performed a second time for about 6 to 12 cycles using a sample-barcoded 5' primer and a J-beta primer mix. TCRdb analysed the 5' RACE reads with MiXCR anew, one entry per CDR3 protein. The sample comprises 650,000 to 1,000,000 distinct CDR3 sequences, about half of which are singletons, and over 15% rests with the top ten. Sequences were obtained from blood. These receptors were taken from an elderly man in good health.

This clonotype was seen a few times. The CDR3: CASSQTDRNENIQYF. In DNA, the CDR3 is TGTGCCAGCAGCCAGACGGACAGAAACGAAAACATTCAGTACTTC. The chain carries TRBV28 and TRBJ2-4, with D maybe TRBD1 (6 bases). Germline lookup yields CDR1 MDHEN and CDR2 SYDVKM. V was clipped by 6 bases and J by 5 bases, with 17 bases between them. The CDR3 extends over 15 amino acids.

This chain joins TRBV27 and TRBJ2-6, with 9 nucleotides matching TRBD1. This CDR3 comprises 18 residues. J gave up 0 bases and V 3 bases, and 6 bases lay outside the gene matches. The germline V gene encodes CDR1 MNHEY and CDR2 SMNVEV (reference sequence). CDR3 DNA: TGTGCCAGCAGTTTCACCGGGACAGGGATCTCTGGGGCCAACGTCCTGACTTTC. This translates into CASSFTGTGISGANVLTF.

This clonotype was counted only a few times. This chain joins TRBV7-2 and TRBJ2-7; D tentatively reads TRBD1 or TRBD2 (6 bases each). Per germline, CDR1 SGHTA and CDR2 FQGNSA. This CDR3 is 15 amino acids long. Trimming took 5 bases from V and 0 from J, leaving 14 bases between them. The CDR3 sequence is CASSQEGHPSYEQYF. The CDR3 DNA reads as TGTGCCAGCAGCCAGGAGGGACATCCCTCCTACGAGCAGTACTTC.

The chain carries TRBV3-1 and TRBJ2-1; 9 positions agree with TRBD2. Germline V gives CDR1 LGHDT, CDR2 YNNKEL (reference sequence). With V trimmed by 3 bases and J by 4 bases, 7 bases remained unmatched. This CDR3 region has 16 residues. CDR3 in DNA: TGTGCCAGCAGCCATGCGACTAGCGGCCCTTACAATGAGCAGTTCTTC. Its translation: CASSHATSGPYNEQFF.

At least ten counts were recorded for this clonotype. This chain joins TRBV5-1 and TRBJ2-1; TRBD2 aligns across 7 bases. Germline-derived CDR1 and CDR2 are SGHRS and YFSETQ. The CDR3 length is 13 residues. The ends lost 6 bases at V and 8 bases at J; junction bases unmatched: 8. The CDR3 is CASTLGGSHEQFF. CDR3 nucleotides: TGCGCCAGCACCCTGGGAGGGAGTCATGAGCAGTTCTTC.

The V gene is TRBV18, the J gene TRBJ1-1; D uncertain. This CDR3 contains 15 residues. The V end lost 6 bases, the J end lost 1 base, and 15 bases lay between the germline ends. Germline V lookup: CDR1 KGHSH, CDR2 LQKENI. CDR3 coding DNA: TGTGCCAGCTCCCAAGGTCAAGGTGAGAACACTGAAGCTTTCTTT. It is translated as CASSQGQGENTEAFF. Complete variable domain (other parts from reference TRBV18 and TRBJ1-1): NAGVMQNPRHLVRRRGQEARLRCSPMKGHSHVYWYRQLPEEGLKFMVYLQKENIIDESGMPKERFSAEFPKEGPSILRIQQVVRGDSAAYFCASSQGQGENTEAFFGQGTRLTVV.

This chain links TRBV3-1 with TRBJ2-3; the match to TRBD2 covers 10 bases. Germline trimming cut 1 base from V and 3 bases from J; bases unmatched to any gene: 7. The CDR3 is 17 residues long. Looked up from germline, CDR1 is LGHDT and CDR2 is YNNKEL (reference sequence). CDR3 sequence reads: CASSQALLAGVTDTQYF. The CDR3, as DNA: TGTGCCAGCAGCCAAGCCCTGCTAGCGGGAGTTACAGATACGCAGTATTTT.

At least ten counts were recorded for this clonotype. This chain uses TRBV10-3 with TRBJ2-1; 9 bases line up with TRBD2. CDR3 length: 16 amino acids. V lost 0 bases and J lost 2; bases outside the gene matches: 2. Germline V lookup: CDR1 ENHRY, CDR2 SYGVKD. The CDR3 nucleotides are TGTGCCATCAGTGAGTCCCGCGGGAGGGCCTACAATGAGCAGTTCTTC. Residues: CAISESRGRAYNEQFF.

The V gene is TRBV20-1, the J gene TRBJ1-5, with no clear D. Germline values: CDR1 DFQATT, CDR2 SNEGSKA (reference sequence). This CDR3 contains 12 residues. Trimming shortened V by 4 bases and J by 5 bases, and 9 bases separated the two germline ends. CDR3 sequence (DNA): TGCAGTGCTACTTATAATGATCAGCCCCAGCATTTT. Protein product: CSATYNDQPQHF.

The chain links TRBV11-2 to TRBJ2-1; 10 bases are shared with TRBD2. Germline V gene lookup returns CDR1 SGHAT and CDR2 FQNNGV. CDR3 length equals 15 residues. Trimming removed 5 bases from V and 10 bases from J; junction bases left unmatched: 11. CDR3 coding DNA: TGTGCCAGCAGCCCGTTGAGCGGGAGGGCGGGCGAGCAGTTCTTC. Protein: CASSPLSGRAGEQFF.

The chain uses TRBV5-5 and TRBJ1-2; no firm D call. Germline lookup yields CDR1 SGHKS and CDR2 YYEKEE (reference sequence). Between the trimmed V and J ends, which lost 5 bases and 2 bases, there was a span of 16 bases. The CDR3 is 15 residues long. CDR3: CASSLEVAVNYGYTF. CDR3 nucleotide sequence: TGTGCCAGCAGTCTCGAGGTGGCCGTAAACTATGGCTACACCTTC.

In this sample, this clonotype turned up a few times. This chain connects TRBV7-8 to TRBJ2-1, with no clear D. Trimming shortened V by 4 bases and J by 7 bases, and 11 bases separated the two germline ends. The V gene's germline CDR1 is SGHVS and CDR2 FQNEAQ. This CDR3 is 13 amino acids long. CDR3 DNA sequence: TGTGCCAGCAGCTCCTCCCGGATGAATGAGCAGTTCTTC. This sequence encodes CASSSSRMNEQFF.

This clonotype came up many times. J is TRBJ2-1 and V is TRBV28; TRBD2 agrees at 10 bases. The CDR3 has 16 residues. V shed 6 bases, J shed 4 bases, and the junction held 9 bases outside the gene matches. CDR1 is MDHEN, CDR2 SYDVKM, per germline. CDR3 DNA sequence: TGTGCCAGCAGCCCACCCCTAGCGGGGGCATACAATGAGCAGTTCTTC. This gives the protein CASSPPLAGAYNEQFF.

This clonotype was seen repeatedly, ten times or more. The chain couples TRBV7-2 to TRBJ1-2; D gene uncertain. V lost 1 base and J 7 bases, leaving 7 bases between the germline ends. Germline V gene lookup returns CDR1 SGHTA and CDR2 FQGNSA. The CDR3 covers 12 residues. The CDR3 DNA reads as TGTGCCAGCAGCTTAGAATGGGGTGGCTACACCTTC. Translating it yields CASSLEWGGYTF.

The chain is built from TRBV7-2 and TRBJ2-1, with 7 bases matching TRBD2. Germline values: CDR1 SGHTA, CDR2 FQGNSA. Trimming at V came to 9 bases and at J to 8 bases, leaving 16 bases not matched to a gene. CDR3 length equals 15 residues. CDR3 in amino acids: CASGIGAGDLYEQFF. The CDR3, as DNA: TGTGCCAGTGGTATAGGGGCGGGAGATCTTTATGAGCAGTTCTTC.